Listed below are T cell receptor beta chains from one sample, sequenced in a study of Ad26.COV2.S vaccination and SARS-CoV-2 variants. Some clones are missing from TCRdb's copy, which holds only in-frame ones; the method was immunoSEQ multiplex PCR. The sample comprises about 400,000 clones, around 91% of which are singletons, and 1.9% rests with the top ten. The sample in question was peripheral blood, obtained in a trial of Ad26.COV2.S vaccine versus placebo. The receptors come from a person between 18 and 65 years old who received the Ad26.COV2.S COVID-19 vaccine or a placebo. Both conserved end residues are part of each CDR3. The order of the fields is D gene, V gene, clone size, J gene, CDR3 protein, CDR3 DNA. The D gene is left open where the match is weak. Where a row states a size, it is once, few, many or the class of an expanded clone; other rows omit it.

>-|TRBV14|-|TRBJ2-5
CASSHGLEETQYF
TGTGCCAGCAGCCATGGGCTCGAAGAGACCCAGTACTTC
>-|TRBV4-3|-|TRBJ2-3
CASSQWGSTDTQYF
TGCGCCAGCAGCCAATGGGGAAGCACAGATACGCAGTATTTT
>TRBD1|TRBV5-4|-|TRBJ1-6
CASSRRQGKNSPLHF
TGTGCCAGCAGCCGCAGACAGGGAAAAAATTCACCCCTCCACTTT
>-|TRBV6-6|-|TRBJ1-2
CASTEGLRADGYTF
TGTGCCAGCACCGAGGGGTTGAGGGCCGATGGCTACACCTTC
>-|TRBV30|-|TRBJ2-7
CAWSAPTRSGSYEQYF
TGTGCCTGGAGCGCCCCAACGAGGTCAGGCTCCTACGAGCAGTACTTC
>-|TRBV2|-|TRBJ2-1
CASSFSRIDNEQFF
TGTGCCAGCAGTTTTTCCCGTATAGACAATGAGCAGTTCTTC
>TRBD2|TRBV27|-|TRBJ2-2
CASWTRNTGELFF
TGTGCCAGCTGGACTAGGAACACCGGGGAGCTGTTTTTT
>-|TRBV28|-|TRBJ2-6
CASSLAEAGANVLTF
TGTGCCAGCAGTTTAGCAGAGGCTGGGGCCAACGTCCTGACTTTC
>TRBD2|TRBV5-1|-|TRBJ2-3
CASSLGTSGRTDTQYF
TGCGCCAGCAGCTTGGGGACTAGCGGGCGCACAGATACGCAGTATTTT
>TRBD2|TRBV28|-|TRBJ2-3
CASSDPSGGSNTQYF
TGTGCCAGCAGTGATCCTAGCGGGGGGTCAAATACGCAGTATTTT
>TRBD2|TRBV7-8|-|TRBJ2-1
CASSPASGFWEQFF
TGTGCCAGCAGCCCAGCTAGCGGTTTTTGGGAGCAGTTCTTC
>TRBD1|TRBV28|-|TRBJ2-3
CASSPLKDRKLLWGTQYF
TGTGCCAGCAGTCCCCTTAAGGACAGGAAACTGCTTTGGGGTACGCAGTATTTT
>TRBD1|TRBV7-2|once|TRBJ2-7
CASSRDRDYEQYF
TGTGCCAGCAGCCGGGACAGGGACTACGAGCAGTACTTC
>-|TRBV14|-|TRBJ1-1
CASSQDKGGTEAFF
TGTGCCAGCAGCCAAGATAAGGGAGGCACTGAAGCTTTCTTT
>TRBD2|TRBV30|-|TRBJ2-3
CAWSPVSGGRIAQYF
TGTGCCTGGAGTCCCGTCAGTGGCGGGAGAATCGCGCAGTATTTT
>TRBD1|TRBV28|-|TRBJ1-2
CASTARDRLGYTF
TGTGCCAGCACCGCCCGGGACAGGCTTGGCTACACCTTC
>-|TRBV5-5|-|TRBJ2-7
CASSLPETGDYEQYF
TGTGCCAGCAGCTTGCCGGAGACAGGAGACTACGAGCAGTACTTC
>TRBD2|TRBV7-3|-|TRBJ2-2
CASSPMRLAGGFGELFF
TGTGCCAGCAGCCCTATGAGGCTAGCGGGAGGGTTCGGGGAGCTGTTTTTT
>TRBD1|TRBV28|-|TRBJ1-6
CASSLGDRGNSPLHF
TGTGCCAGCAGTTTAGGGGACAGGGGAAATTCACCCCTCCACTTT
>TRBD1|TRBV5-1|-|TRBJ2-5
CASSMDRVRETQYF
TGCGCCAGTTCGATGGACAGGGTTCGAGAGACCCAGTACTTC
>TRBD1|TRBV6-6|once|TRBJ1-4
CASRPGTASEKLFF
TGTGCCAGCAGGCCCGGGACAGCCTCTGAAAAACTGTTTTTT
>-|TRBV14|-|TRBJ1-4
CASSPREEDEKLFF
TGTGCCAGCAGCCCCCGGGAAGAGGATGAAAAACTGTTTTTT
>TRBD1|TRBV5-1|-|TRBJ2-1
CASSSGQGWDEQFF
TGCGCCAGCAGCTCGGGACAGGGGTGGGATGAGCAGTTCTTC
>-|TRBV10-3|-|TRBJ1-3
CAITPSLPGNTIYF
TGTGCCATCACACCATCTCTCCCTGGAAACACCATATATTTT
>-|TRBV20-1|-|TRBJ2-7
CSARAAAEQYF
TGCAGTGCTAGAGCAGCGGCCGAGCAGTACTTC
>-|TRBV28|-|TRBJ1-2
CASSFLDLRQIGYTF
TGTGCCAGCAGTTTTCTGGACCTCCGACAGATTGGCTACACCTTC
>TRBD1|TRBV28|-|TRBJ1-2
CASSMDRGRYGYTF
TGTGCCAGCAGCATGGACAGGGGGCGGTATGGCTACACCTTC
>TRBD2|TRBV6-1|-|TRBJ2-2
CASSEPGLADPGELFF
TGTGCCAGCAGTGAGCCGGGACTAGCGGACCCCGGGGAGCTGTTTTTT
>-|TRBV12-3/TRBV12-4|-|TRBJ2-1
CASSLVENEQFF
TGTGCCAGCAGTTTGGTCGAGAATGAGCAGTTCTTC
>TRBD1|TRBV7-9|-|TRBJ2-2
CASSPGGRDTGELFF
TGTGCCAGCAGCCCAGGGGGCAGGGACACCGGGGAGCTGTTTTTT
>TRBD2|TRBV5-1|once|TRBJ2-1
CASSLPQRERLASSYNEQFF
TGCGCCAGCAGCTTGCCCCAAAGGGAGAGACTAGCGAGCTCCTACAATGAGCAGTTCTTC
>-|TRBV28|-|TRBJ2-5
CASSLSGVYQETQYF
TGTGCCAGCAGTTTATCGGGGGTATACCAAGAGACCCAGTACTTC
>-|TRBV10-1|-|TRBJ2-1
CASSEVGGLNEQFF
TGCGCCAGCAGTGAGGTGGGGGGCCTCAATGAGCAGTTCTTC
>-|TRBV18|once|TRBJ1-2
CASSPENGPTNYGYTF
TGTGCCAGCTCACCGGAGAACGGTCCGACTAACTATGGCTACACCTTC
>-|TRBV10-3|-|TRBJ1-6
CAISSTGFDSPLHF
TGTGCCATCAGTTCTACAGGGTTTGATTCACCCCTCCACTTT
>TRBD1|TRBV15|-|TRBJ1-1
CATSRALRDRVNTEAFF
TGTGCCACCAGCAGAGCGCTCCGGGACAGGGTAAACACTGAAGCTTTCTTT
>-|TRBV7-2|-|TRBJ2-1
CASSFSRHEQFF
TGTGCCAGCAGCTTTAGTCGACATGAGCAGTTCTTC
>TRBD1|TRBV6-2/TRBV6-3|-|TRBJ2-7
CASSDRGKQYF
TGTGCCAGCAGTGACAGGGGCAAGCAGTACTTC
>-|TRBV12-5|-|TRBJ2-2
CASGGRGYTGELFF
TGTGCTAGTGGTGGCCGGGGGTACACCGGGGAGCTGTTTTTT
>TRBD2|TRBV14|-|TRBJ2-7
CASSRTSSSYEQYF
TGTGCCAGCAGCCGGACTAGCAGTTCCTACGAGCAGTACTTC
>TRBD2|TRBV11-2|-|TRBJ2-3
CASSLTPLAANTDTQYF
TGTGCCAGCAGCTTAACTCCCCTAGCGGCTAACACAGATACGCAGTATTTT
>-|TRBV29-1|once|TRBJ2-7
CSVVGKSSYEQYF
TGCAGCGTTGTGGGGAAATCCTCCTACGAGCAGTACTTC
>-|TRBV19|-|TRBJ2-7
CASSPLGQLSYEQYF
TGTGCCAGTAGTCCCCTCGGACAGCTCTCCTACGAGCAGTACTTC
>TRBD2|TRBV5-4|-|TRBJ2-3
CASSPSGSTDTQYF
TGTGCCAGCAGTCCTAGCGGGAGCACAGATACGCAGTATTTT
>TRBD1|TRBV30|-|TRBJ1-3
CAWSQFVGTGGNTIYF
TGTGCCTGGAGTCAATTTGTTGGGACAGGGGGAAACACCATATATTTT
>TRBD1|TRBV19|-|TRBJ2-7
CASSIGGQGLGYEQYF
TGTGCCAGTAGTATAGGTGGACAGGGACTCGGGTACGAGCAGTACTTC
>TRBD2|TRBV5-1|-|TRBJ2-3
CASSLGTSGSTDTQYF
TGCGCCAGCAGCTTAGGGACTAGCGGGAGCACAGATACGCAGTATTTT
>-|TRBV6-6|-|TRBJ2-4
CASSYSKPPLVHIQYF
TGTGCCAGCAGTTACTCGAAGCCGCCGTTAGTACACATTCAGTACTTC
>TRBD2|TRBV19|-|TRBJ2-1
CASSGTSGRAYNEQFF
TGTGCCAGTAGTGGTACTAGCGGGAGGGCCTACAATGAGCAGTTCTTC
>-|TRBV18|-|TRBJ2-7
CASSPLDTVSGRGEQYF
TGTGCCAGCTCACCATTGGACACAGTTAGCGGCCGGGGCGAGCAGTACTTC
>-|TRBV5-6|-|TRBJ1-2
CASSFGLNYGYTF
TGTGCCAGCAGCTTCGGTCTAAACTATGGCTACACCTTC
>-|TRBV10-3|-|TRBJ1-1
CAISEYGQNTEAFF
TGTGCCATCAGTGAGTATGGGCAGAACACTGAAGCTTTCTTT
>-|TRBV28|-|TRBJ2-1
CASSLRGGRTGEQFF
TGTGCCAGCAGTTTAAGGGGCGGACGAACCGGTGAGCAGTTCTTC